These 12 T cell receptor beta chains originate from one sample sequenced in a study of cytomegalovirus exposure and HLA in healthy donors. Use of 60 Vbeta and 13 Jbeta primers characterized the PCR. The method was immunoSEQ multiplex PCR; TCRdb's version includes in-frame clones alone and lacks a portion of them. This table holds 150,000 to 200,000 clones, approximately 86% found once. Sequencing input: PBMCs. These receptors were collected from a woman aged 18-29 years in good health and CMV-seronegative.

This clone was seen only a few times. The chain links TRBV5-1 to TRBJ2-5, with D possibly TRBD1 on 6 matching bases. This CDR3 region has 15 residues. CDR1 and CDR2 (germline): SGHRS, YFSETQ. Deletions cut 0 bases from V and 5 bases from J, with 14 bases between. Here the CDR3 DNA reads TGCGCCAGCAGCTTGGCACAGGGTGGAATGGAGACCCAGTACTTC. Translated: CASSLAQGGMETQYF. Variable domain in full (rest from reference TRBV5-1 and TRBJ2-5): KAGVTQTPRYLIKTRGQQVTLSCSPISGHRSVSWYQQTPGQGLQFLFEYFSETQRNKGNFPGRFSGRQFSNSRSEMNVSTLELGDSALYLCASSLAQGGMETQYFGPGTRLLVL.

The chain combines TRBV6-5 with TRBJ2-7; the D gene is possibly TRBD2 (7 bases). Germline loops: CDR1 MNHEY, CDR2 SVGAGI. The CDR3 extends over 15 amino acids. Trimming took 4 bases from V and 3 from J, leaving 16 bases between them. The CDR3 DNA is TGTGCCAGCAGTTCAAGGGGGGGGGCATACTACGAGCAGTACTTC. Protein product: CASSSRGGAYYEQYF.

This clone has a single count. This sequence joins TRBV11-2 and TRBJ2-7, with 8 nucleotides matching TRBD2. The CDR3 has 16 amino acids. Germline assignment: CDR1 SGHAT and CDR2 FQNNGV. The ends lost 5 bases at V and 1 base at J; junction bases unmatched: 10. CDR3 sequence (DNA): TGTGCCAGCAGCCTCTCCTTCGCGGGGGGTTCCTACGAGCAGTACTTC. Its translation: CASSLSFAGGSYEQYF.

This clone has only a few counts. The chain employs TRBV7-9 and TRBJ2-5, with D possibly being TRBD1 (6 bases). CDR1 and CDR2 (germline): SEHNR, FQNEAQ (reference sequence). V was cut by 5 bases and J by 1 base, with 11 bases left in between. The CDR3 covers 14 residues. The CDR3 reads CASSLQGTQETQYF. The CDR3 DNA sequence: TGTGCCAGCAGCCTCCAGGGGACCCAAGAGACCCAGTACTTC.

This chain links TRBV19 with TRBJ2-1, with no clear D. The CDR3 sequence is 9 residues long. Trimming stripped 8 bases from V and 12 bases from J, with 8 bases between. Germline V lookup: CDR1 LNHDA, CDR2 SQIVND (reference sequence). DNA of the CDR3: TGTGCCAGTGGCCTTGGGCAGTTCTTC. Translating gives CASGLGQFF.

This rearrangement joins TRBV7-9 to TRBJ1-1; no definite D call. Trimming removed 6 bases at V and 4 bases at J, with 18 bases between. The CDR3 runs 15 residues. The germline V gene encodes CDR1 SEHNR and CDR2 FQNEAQ (reference sequence). CDR3 sequence (DNA): TGTGCCAGCAGGGATGGAAATTTGGAGAGCACTGAAGCTTTCTTT. Its translation: CASRDGNLESTEAFF.

CDR3 residues: CASSDRNEQYF. In DNA form, the CDR3 reads TGTGCCAGCAGTGACAGGAACGAGCAGTACTTC. This chain uses TRBV25-1 with TRBJ2-7; D gene ambiguous. Trimming removed 3 bases at V and 5 bases at J, with 5 bases between. There are 11 residues in the CDR3. Germline loops: CDR1 MGHDK, CDR2 SYGVNS.

Remarks on this clone: The CDR3 does not end in the conserved phenylalanine or tryptophan, so this is likely a read error. The V and J genes are TRBV7-9 and TRBJ1-2; 10 bases agree with TRBD1. The CDR3 contains 16 residues. The junction had 8 bases not matched to a gene; V was cut back by 5 bases and J by 2 bases. Germline V gene lookup returns CDR1 SEHNR and CDR2 FQNEAQ (reference sequence). CDR3 loop: CASSQRQGAKNYGYTL. The CDR3 nucleotides are TGTGCCAGCAGCCAACGACAGGGGGCAAAAAACTATGGCTACACCCTC.

This rearrangement joins TRBV6-5 to TRBJ2-1; TRBD2 matches 10 bases. The CDR3 is 16 amino acids. Germline V gives CDR1 MNHEY, CDR2 SVGAGI. V gave up 2 bases and J gave up 7 bases; unmatched junction bases: 8. The chain's CDR3 is CASSYLTSGTQNEQFF. As DNA, the CDR3 is TGTGCCAGCAGTTACCTAACTAGCGGGACGCAAAATGAGCAGTTCTTC.

This rearrangement joins TRBV18 to TRBJ1-2; D is possibly TRBD1 (5 bases). This CDR3 spans 16 amino acids. The germline V gene encodes CDR1 KGHSH and CDR2 LQKENI. V lost 6 bases to trimming and J lost 1 base, with 18 bases between them. The CDR3 coding sequence is TGTGCCAGCTCGCTCAACCGGGACTCCTTTAACTATGGCTACACCTTC. Protein sequence: CASSLNRDSFNYGYTF.

The V call is TRBV10-3, the J call TRBJ2-7; 7 positions match TRBD1. CDR3 size: 12 residues. V was clipped by 5 bases and J by 3 bases; unmatched bases: 1. The germline CDR1 and CDR2 sequences are ENHRY and SYGVKD. The CDR3 here is CAISRDSYEQYF. CDR3 DNA: TGTGCCATCAGTAGGGACAGCTACGAGCAGTACTTC.

The chain recombines TRBV5-5 with TRBJ2-7; possibly TRBD2 for D (6 bases). This CDR3 spans 14 amino acids. Trimming removed 2 bases from V and 0 bases from J, with 9 bases in between. Looked up from germline, CDR1 is SGHKS and CDR2 is YYEKEE (reference sequence). The CDR3 reads CASSFTGSSYEQYF. CDR3 sequence (DNA): TGTGCCAGCAGCTTCACCGGGAGCTCCTACGAGCAGTACTTC. The entire variable domain, with the rest obtained from reference TRBV5-5 and TRBJ2-7, is as follows: DAGVTQSPTHLIKTRGQQVTLRCSPISGHKSVSWYQQVLGQGPQFIFQYYEKEERGRGNFPDRFSARQFPNYSSELNVNALLLGDSALYLCASSFTGSSYEQYFGPGTRLTVT.